This entry lists 12 T cell receptor beta chains sequenced from one sample in a study of somatic mutations in cytotoxic T cells in rheumatoid arthritis. The repertoire was sequenced with immunoSEQ multiplex PCR; TCRdb's copy has only in-frame clones and lacks some. Found here are 25,000 to 30,000 clones, about 87% of them singletons; the top ten hold over 9%. The sequenced sample was CD8+ T cells sorted from blood. These receptors were collected from an adult with rheumatoid arthritis.

The chain links TRBV20-1 to TRBJ1-3; no definite D call. CDR1 DFQATT and CDR2 SNEGSKA come from the germline V gene (reference sequence). The V and J ends lost 4 bases and 5 bases respectively, with 6 bases between them. The length of the CDR3 is 11 residues. Written as DNA, the CDR3 is TGCAGTGCTACTGATAGAAACACCATATATTTT. Protein product: CSATDRNTIYF.

This clone was seen once. The CDR3 nucleotides are TGTGCCAGCAGTTACCGGGACCACAATGAGCAGTTCTTC. It is translated as CASSYRDHNEQFF. The rearrangement links TRBV6-6 to TRBJ2-1; either TRBD1 or TRBD2 may supply D (5 bases each). V gave up 2 bases and J gave up 5 bases, with 7 bases separating them. CDR1 MNHNY and CDR2 SVGAGI come from the germline V gene (reference sequence). The CDR3 has 13 amino acids.

The chain's CDR3 is CAISDGTVNTGELFF. In DNA form, the CDR3 reads TGTGCCATCAGTGACGGGACAGTGAACACCGGGGAGCTGTTTTTT. The chain has TRBV10-3 and TRBJ2-2, with 7 bases lining up with TRBD1. Germline trimming cut 3 bases from V and 1 base from J; bases unmatched to any gene: 2. In germline, CDR1 is ENHRY, CDR2 SYGVKD. This CDR3 is built from 15 residues.

The rearrangement joins TRBV19 to TRBJ1-5; tentatively, D is TRBD1 (5 bases). V was shortened by 3 bases and J by 5 bases, with 14 bases between the two germline ends. Germline-derived CDR1 and CDR2 are LNHDA and SQIVND (reference sequence). The CDR3 spans 15 residues. This CDR3 reads CASSIMGRGDQPQHF. CDR3 bases: TGTGCCAGTAGTATTATGGGTAGGGGAGATCAGCCCCAGCATTTT.

The chain carries TRBV5-4 and TRBJ2-5; 10 bases align to TRBD2. Germline V gives CDR1 SGHNT, CDR2 YYREEE (reference sequence). The V gene end was trimmed by 1 base and the J gene end by 0 bases; junction bases not matched to a gene: 3. The CDR3 is 16 residues long. This chain's CDR3 is CASSLIGLADQETQYF. CDR3 bases: TGTGCCAGCAGCTTGATCGGACTAGCGGACCAAGAGACCCAGTACTTC.

The V call is TRBV4-1, the J call TRBJ2-5, with 13 bases fitting TRBD2. V trimming: 5 bases; J trimming: 2 bases; junction bases outside the gene matches: 8. Germline V gene lookup returns CDR1 MGHRA and CDR2 YSYEKL. The CDR3 sequence is 17 residues long. The CDR3 DNA sequence: TGCGCCAGCAGCTTATCCGGGACTAGCGGGGTTCAAGAGACCCAGTACTTC. Protein product: CASSLSGTSGVQETQYF.

The J gene is TRBJ2-7, the V gene TRBV4-2; D might be TRBD1 (5 bases). Trimming shortened V by 0 bases and J by 0 bases, and 9 bases separated the two germline ends. The germline gives CDR1 LGHNA, CDR2 YNFKEQ. This CDR3 has 15 amino acids. The CDR3 DNA sequence: TGTGCCAGCAGCCAAGATCAGGGCAGCTCCTACGAGCAGTACTTC. As protein: CASSQDQGSSYEQYF.

V gene TRBV27 combines with J gene TRBJ2-2, with 8 bases fitting TRBD1. CDR1 is MNHEY and CDR2 is SMNVEV in the germline V gene (reference sequence). J was trimmed by 4 bases and V by 5 bases; bases with no gene match: 9. This CDR3 has 16 residues. The CDR3 loop reads CASSPTDRVGTGELFF. As DNA, the CDR3 is TGTGCCAGCAGTCCAACGGACAGGGTGGGCACCGGGGAGCTGTTTTTT.

J is TRBJ1-2 and V is TRBV30; D ambiguous. The CDR3 covers 15 residues. With 0 bases removed from V and 2 bases from J, the gap between germline ends came to 13 bases. Per the germline V gene, CDR1 is GTSNPN and CDR2 is SVGIG (reference sequence). The CDR3 DNA sequence: TGTGCCTGGAGTGTACCCGGCAGGTTGAACTATGGCTACACCTTC. Its protein product is CAWSVPGRLNYGYTF.

Worth noting for this clone: Other DNA sequences in this specimen translate into the identical CDR3. The chain couples TRBV7-9 to TRBJ1-2; no firm D call. Trimming stripped 1 base from V and 8 bases from J, with 8 bases between. The CDR3 length is 12 residues. CDR1 is SEHNR and CDR2 is FQNEAQ in the germline V gene (reference sequence). CDR3 region: CASSLGSGGYTF. Written as DNA, the CDR3 is TGTGCCAGCAGCTTAGGAAGTGGGGGCTACACCTTC.

The chain joins TRBV7-8 to TRBJ1-4; no clear D gene. The ends were cut back, 5 bases at V and 0 bases at J, with 10 bases in the middle. CDR3 size: 15 residues. Germline V CDR1 and CDR2: SGHVS, FQNEAQ. CDR3 amino acids: CASSPNYATNEKLFF. CDR3 DNA sequence: TGTGCCAGCAGCCCTAATTATGCAACTAATGAAAAACTGTTTTTT.

The chain has TRBV15 and TRBJ2-1, with 10 bases aligning to TRBD2. The CDR3 covers 18 residues. Trimming took 5 bases from V and 0 from J; bases not matched to a gene: 10. CDR1 and CDR2 from the germline V gene are LNHNV and YYDKDF (reference sequence). The CDR3 nucleotides read TGTGCCACCAGCCTACTAGCGGGATCAGACGTCTCCTACAATGAGCAGTTCTTC. This codes for CATSLLAGSDVSYNEQFF.